These 7 T cell receptor beta chains share one sample of origin, sequenced in a study of T cell changes during pregnancy in multiple sclerosis. Clones were read by immunoSEQ multiplex PCR, and TCRdb kept only the in-frame ones, dropping some. The data hold approximately 14,000 clones, with 85% to 95% observed a single time. This specimen consisted of peripheral blood, obtained in the second trimester of pregnancy. Source of these receptors: a female donor in good health, enrolled as a control in a pregnancy study.

V is TRBV6-4 and J is TRBJ2-3, with 12 bases identical to TRBD2. V shed 4 bases, J shed 1 base, and the junction held 0 bases outside the gene matches. Germline V CDR1 and CDR2: MRHNA, SNTAGT. The CDR3 contains 15 residues. The CDR3 protein is CASSGTSGGTDTQYF. The CDR3 DNA follows: TGTGCCAGCAGTGGGACTAGCGGGGGCACAGATACGCAGTATTTT.

This clone appeared once. V is TRBV5-1 and J is TRBJ2-5; 7 positions match TRBD1. This CDR3 has 16 amino acids. Per germline, CDR1 SGHRS and CDR2 YFSETQ. V lost 0 bases, J lost 0 bases, and 5 bases stayed unmatched. In DNA, the CDR3 is TGCGCCAGCAGCTTGGCCGTCAGGGGGAACCAAGAGACCCAGTACTTC. Amino acid sequence: CASSLAVRGNQETQYF.

This rearrangement joins TRBV6-5 to TRBJ2-3; D is uncertain. In germline, CDR1 is MNHEY, CDR2 SVGAGI. This CDR3 is built from 11 residues. Trimming removed 7 bases from V and 2 bases from J, with 4 bases in between. The CDR3 coding sequence is TGTGCCAGCACCTTCACAGATACGCAGTATTTT. Translating it yields CASTFTDTQYF.

This clone was seen once. This chain connects TRBV7-2 to TRBJ2-2; 7 bases match TRBD2. V was clipped by 2 bases and J by 0 bases; unmatched bases: 3. The CDR3 covers 16 residues. Germline V CDR1 and CDR2: SGHTA, FQGNSA. Here the CDR3 DNA reads TGTGCCAGCAGCTTACAGGGAGGGTCGAACACCGGGGAGCTGTTTTTT. Residues: CASSLQGGSNTGELFF.

The chain has TRBV7-9 and TRBJ2-5, with a weak D call TRBD2 (6 bases). Trimming took off 6 bases at V and 7 bases at J, with 18 bases between the two ends. Per the germline V gene, CDR1 is SEHNR and CDR2 is FQNEAQ (reference sequence). CDR3 length equals 14 residues. The DNA of the CDR3 is TGTGCCAGCAGTCTACGGGGAGGAGCTGGGACCCAGTACTTC. Its protein product is CASSLRGGAGTQYF. Looking up the rest from reference TRBV7-9 and TRBJ2-5 gives the full variable domain: DTGVSQNPRHKITKRGQNVTFRCDPISEHNRLYWYRQTLGQGPEFLTYFQNEAQLEKSRLLSDRFSAERPKGSFSTLEIQRTEQGDSAMYLCASSLRGGAGTQYFGPGTRLLVL.

The J gene is TRBJ1-4, the V gene TRBV19, with D perhaps TRBD1 (5 bases). V was pared by 6 bases and J by 0 bases, with 17 bases between. Germline V gene data show CDR1 as LNHDA and CDR2 as SQIVND (reference sequence). The CDR3 runs 17 residues. As DNA, the CDR3 is TGTGCCAGTAGGCCCCGGGACTTCTCCGCAACTAATGAAAAACTGTTTTTT. This sequence encodes CASRPRDFSATNEKLFF.

The chain uses TRBV5-1 and TRBJ1-4, with 9 bases lining up with TRBD1. This CDR3 is 15 amino acids long. Trimming at V came to 0 bases and at J to 7 bases, leaving 4 bases not matched to a gene. Per germline, CDR1 SGHRS and CDR2 YFSETQ. The CDR3 reads CASSLDGTGIEKLFF. In DNA form, the CDR3 reads TGCGCCAGCAGCTTGGATGGGACAGGGATTGAAAAACTGTTTTTT.